Below, 27 T cell receptor beta chains from the same sample are listed, as sequenced in a study of shared clonotypes between healthy human individuals. Sequenced by immunoSEQ multiplex PCR; TCRdb stores in-frame clones only, minus some. The sample contains around 2.1 million clones, about 92% of which appear only once. CD8 cells classed as naive were CD45RO-negative and positively selected for CCR7, excluding terminally differentiated effector memory CD45RA+ cells. The sequenced material came from naive CD8+ T cells from PBMCs. These receptors originate from a young man in good health. Some clones in this sample may be carry-over from other donors' samples.

The genes are TRBV5-5 and TRBJ1-3, with D hard to call. There are 15 residues in the CDR3. The germline gives CDR1 SGHKS, CDR2 YYEKEE (reference sequence). V was trimmed by 5 bases and J by 0 bases, leaving 12 bases between them. CDR3 DNA sequence: TGTGCCAGCAGACCCAGGATCAACTCTGGAAACACCATATATTTT. Translating gives CASRPRINSGNTIYF.

The CDR3 region has the DNA TGTGCCAGTAGTCTCCACAGGGGCTATGGCTACACCTTC. It encodes CASSLHRGYGYTF. The chain is built from TRBV19 and TRBJ1-2; TRBD1 matches at 7 bases. The CDR3 is made up of 13 amino acids. Germline V gene data show CDR1 as LNHDA and CDR2 as SQIVND (reference sequence). V lost 5 bases to trimming and J lost 4 bases; unmatched junction nucleotides: 4.

The chain is built from TRBV30 and TRBJ2-7; maybe TRBD1 (6 bases). Per the germline V gene, CDR1 is GTSNPN and CDR2 is SVGIG (reference sequence). V lost 1 base and J lost 5, with 9 bases in between. The CDR3 extends over 12 amino acids. CDR3 bases: TGTGCCTGGAGTGCTACAGGGAACGAGCAGTACTTC. Residues: CAWSATGNEQYF.

The chain combines TRBV28 with TRBJ1-1; 9 bases are shared with TRBD1. V trimming: 7 bases; J trimming: 6 bases; junction bases outside the gene matches: 6. Germline V gene lookup returns CDR1 MDHEN and CDR2 SYDVKM. This CDR3 comprises 13 residues. The chain's CDR3 is CASTYRGLSEAFF. The CDR3 nucleotides are TGTGCCAGCACGTACAGGGGGCTGTCTGAAGCTTTCTTT.

V usage is TRBV27 and J usage is TRBJ1-2; 7 bases agree with TRBD1. Trimming removed 6 bases from V and 2 bases from J; junction bases left unmatched: 12. The length of the CDR3 is 16 residues. Germline V lookup: CDR1 MNHEY, CDR2 SMNVEV (reference sequence). The CDR3, as DNA: TGTGCCAGCAGACTTCGGGACAGCTGGGGAAACTATGGCTACACCTTC. Translation gives CASRLRDSWGNYGYTF.

V gene TRBV2 combines with J gene TRBJ1-3; no reliable D call. The CDR3 has 12 amino acids. In germline, CDR1 is SNHLY, CDR2 FYNNEI. Trimming stripped 3 bases from V and 3 bases from J, with 3 bases between. The DNA of the CDR3 is TGTGCCAGCAGTGATTATGGAAACACCATATATTTT. Protein: CASSDYGNTIYF.

This rearrangement joins TRBV9 to TRBJ2-3; 9 positions agree with TRBD2. CDR1 and CDR2 from the germline V gene are SGDLS and YYNGEE. The CDR3 runs 16 residues. Germline trimming cut 4 bases from V and 2 bases from J; bases unmatched to any gene: 8. CDR3 bases: TGTGCCAGCAGCACCAGACTAGCGGTAGACACAGATACGCAGTATTTT. Translating it yields CASSTRLAVDTDTQYF.

This chain uses TRBV12-5 with TRBJ2-7; D is unresolved. Germline CDR1 reads LGHNT; CDR2 reads FRNRAP. Trimming cost V 5 bases and J 4 bases, with 6 bases left between them. The CDR3 has 11 amino acids. For the CDR3, the DNA is TGTGCTAGTGGTAACAATTACGAGCAGTACTTC. Its protein product is CASGNNYEQYF.

This clone was found once. The V call is TRBV5-1, the J call TRBJ2-1, with a tentative D call TRBD1 (5 bases). V was clipped by 0 bases and J by 8 bases, with 12 bases between them. The CDR3 spans 14 residues. Germline V CDR1 and CDR2: SGHRS, YFSETQ. This chain's CDR3 is CASSLVRESDEQFF. The CDR3 DNA sequence: TGCGCCAGCAGCTTGGTCAGGGAATCGGATGAGCAGTTCTTC.

Comment on this clone: Other DNA sequences in the sample encode the same CDR3. CDR3 bases: TGTGCCAGTAGTATTGGGACTAGCGGGAGGAATGAGCAGTTCTTC. Translated, it gives CASSIGTSGRNEQFF. This chain connects TRBV19 to TRBJ2-1; TRBD2 agrees at 15 bases. The CDR3 is made up of 15 amino acids. Germline values: CDR1 LNHDA, CDR2 SQIVND (reference sequence). Trimming cost V 3 bases and J 7 bases; bases outside gene matches: 1. The whole variable domain, remainder taken from reference TRBV19 and TRBJ2-1, is DGGITQSPKYLFRKEGQNVTLSCEQNLNHDAMYWYRQDPGQGLRLIYYSQIVNDFQKGDIAEGYSVSREKKESFPLTVTSAQKNPTAFYLCASSIGTSGRNEQFFGPGTRLTVL.

The V gene is TRBV7-7, the J gene TRBJ2-7; D uncertain. This CDR3 is built from 14 residues. CDR1 is SSHAT and CDR2 is FNYEAQ in the germline V gene (reference sequence). V lost 11 bases, J lost 6 bases, and 23 bases lay in between. The CDR3 DNA reads as TGTGCCGGGGTTACGTCGGACGGCCGCCGCGAGCAGTACTTC. Amino acid sequence: CAGVTSDGRREQYF.

Written as DNA, the CDR3 is TGTGCCAGCGAGCGGGAAACCTACAATGAGCAGTTCTTC. This translates into CASERETYNEQFF. The rearrangement uses TRBV7-9 and TRBJ2-1, with 7 bases lining up with TRBD2. This CDR3 is 13 amino acids long. The junction had 3 bases not matched to a gene; V was cut back by 8 bases and J by 2 bases. In germline, CDR1 is SEHNR, CDR2 FQNEAQ (reference sequence).

J is TRBJ2-1 and V is TRBV7-2, with D tentatively TRBD1 (5 bases). V lost 4 bases and J 5 bases, leaving 9 bases between the germline ends. Germline CDR1 is SGHTA and CDR2 is FQGNSA. The CDR3 runs to 13 residues. CDR3 region: CASSSPGNNEQFF. The DNA of the CDR3 is TGTGCCAGCAGCTCTCCAGGGAACAATGAGCAGTTCTTC. The full variable domain, completed using reference TRBV7-2 and TRBJ2-1, is GAGVSQSPSNKVTEKGKDVELRCDPISGHTALYWYRQSLGQGLEFLIYFQGNSAPDKSGLPSDRFSAERTGGSVSTLTIQRTQQEDSAVYLCASSSPGNNEQFFGPGTRLTVL.

The chain carries TRBV11-2 and TRBJ2-7; no firm D call. The germline V gene encodes CDR1 SGHAT and CDR2 FQNNGV. This CDR3 spans 15 amino acids. V was cut by 2 bases and J by 6 bases, with 17 bases left in between. The CDR3 loop reads CASSLSPAANGEQYF. In DNA form, the CDR3 reads TGTGCCAGCAGCTTATCTCCTGCTGCAAACGGCGAGCAGTACTTC.

This clone was counted a single time. The V and J genes are TRBV6-1 and TRBJ2-5; D not certain. The V gene's germline CDR1 is MNHNS and CDR2 SASEGT. V lost 1 base and J 5 bases, leaving 14 bases between the germline ends. The CDR3 spans 15 residues. In DNA, the CDR3 is TGTGCCAGCAGTGAAGGACAAGGGATGGGGGAGACCCAGTACTTC. Translating it yields CASSEGQGMGETQYF.

As DNA, the CDR3 is TGTGCCAGCAGTGCTGGCTGGACTGACAGGGGAAATCAGCCCCAGCATTTT. Protein: CASSAGWTDRGNQPQHF. The rearrangement joins TRBV2 to TRBJ1-5; 8 bases fit TRBD1. V shed 4 bases, J shed 4 bases, and the junction held 12 bases outside the gene matches. The CDR3 extends over 17 amino acids. Germline loops: CDR1 SNHLY, CDR2 FYNNEI.

This chain uses TRBV5-1 with TRBJ2-7; possible D gene TRBD1, 6 bases. V gave up 1 base and J gave up 6 bases, with 11 bases separating them. Germline CDR1 SGHRS, CDR2 YFSETQ. The CDR3 is 13 residues long. The CDR3 here is CASSLIQGSEQYF. The CDR3 coding sequence is TGCGCCAGCAGCTTGATACAGGGTTCCGAGCAGTACTTC.

V and J are TRBV27 and TRBJ2-4; D is uncertain. Trimming took 0 bases from V and 15 from J, leaving 15 bases between them. From germline, CDR1 is MNHEY and CDR2 SMNVEV (reference sequence). The CDR3 consists of 13 residues. Here the CDR3 DNA reads TGTGCCAGCAGTTTATCAGTCTTTGGAGTCCCGTACTTC. Its translation is CASSLSVFGVPYF.

This rearrangement joins TRBV7-9 to TRBJ2-3; TRBD2 aligns across 11 bases. CDR3 length equals 16 residues. Germline values: CDR1 SEHNR, CDR2 FQNEAQ (reference sequence). J lost 3 bases, V lost 4 bases, and 6 bases had no gene match. The CDR3 reads CASSSRLAGFTDTQYF. In nucleotides, the CDR3 is TGTGCCAGCAGCTCGAGACTAGCGGGATTTACAGATACGCAGTATTTT.

The chain's CDR3 is CASSFGQISGNTIYF. CDR3 coding DNA: TGCGCCAGCAGCTTTGGCCAGATCTCTGGAAACACCATATATTTT. The chain combines TRBV5-1 with TRBJ1-3; D not resolved. V was shortened by 2 bases and J by 0 bases, with 9 bases between the two germline ends. The CDR3 contains 15 residues. Germline V lookup: CDR1 SGHRS, CDR2 YFSETQ.

The chain carries TRBV7-7 and TRBJ2-1; D remains unclear. The germline gives CDR1 SSHAT, CDR2 FNYEAQ (reference sequence). CDR3 length equals 15 residues. V lost 5 bases and J lost 6, with 17 bases in between. The CDR3 is CASSPGRATSNEQFF. The CDR3 DNA follows: TGTGCCAGCAGCCCCGGACGGGCAACGAGCAATGAGCAGTTCTTC.

The gene calls are TRBV9 and TRBJ2-7; 8 bases agree with TRBD2. Trimming cost V 1 base and J 6 bases; bases outside gene matches: 9. The CDR3 has 15 amino acids. Germline CDR1 SGDLS, CDR2 YYNGEE. CDR3 loop: CASSVLDGGGAEQYF. The CDR3 DNA follows: TGTGCCAGCAGCGTATTGGACGGGGGGGGCGCCGAGCAGTACTTC.

With respect to this clone: Other DNA variants within this sample encode the same CDR3. The chain is built from TRBV4-3 and TRBJ2-1, with 8 nucleotides matching TRBD1. V shed 1 base and J 2 bases; nucleotides not matched to a gene: 1. This CDR3 comprises 15 residues. From germline, CDR1 is LGHNA and CDR2 YSLEER. CDR3 nucleotide sequence: TGCGCCAGCAGCCAAGGGACAGGGCCCTACAATGAGCAGTTCTTC. Translation gives CASSQGTGPYNEQFF.

This chain uses TRBV29-1 with TRBJ2-7, with 9 nucleotides matching TRBD2. Per germline, CDR1 SQVTM and CDR2 ANQGSEA. The CDR3 covers 14 residues. V was clipped by 7 bases and J by 2 bases; unmatched bases: 9. Written as DNA, the CDR3 is TGCAGCGCTACGACTAGCGGACTGGCCTACGAGCAGTACTTC. Amino acids: CSATTSGLAYEQYF.

A note on this clone: The same CDR3 arises from other DNA sequences in this sample as well. The rearrangement uses TRBV28 and TRBJ2-7; no definite D call. This CDR3 has 12 amino acids. Germline V gene sequence: CDR1 MDHEN, CDR2 SYDVKM. The germline V and J ends were trimmed by 3 bases and 3 bases, with 6 bases remaining between them. CDR3 in DNA: TGTGCCAGCAGTTTGAGGAGCTACGAGCAGTACTTC. It specifies CASSLRSYEQYF.

J is TRBJ2-7 and V is TRBV28; D perhaps matches TRBD1 (5 bases). CDR1 is MDHEN and CDR2 is SYDVKM in the germline V gene. V lost 3 bases and J lost 0, with 9 bases in between. CDR3 length: 14 residues. The CDR3 DNA follows: TGTGCCAGCAGTTTGGGGCTGATCTCCTACGAGCAGTACTTC. Its translation is CASSLGLISYEQYF.

This chain uses TRBV7-9 with TRBJ2-5; D gene ambiguous. Trimming removed 7 bases at V and 4 bases at J, with 4 bases between. Germline CDR1 SEHNR, CDR2 FQNEAQ (reference sequence). CDR3 length: 10 amino acids. The CDR3 DNA reads as TGTGCCAGCATAGGAGAGACCCAGTACTTC. It translates to CASIGETQYF. Combining the CDR3 with reference TRBV7-9 and TRBJ2-5 gives the whole variable domain DTGVSQNPRHKITKRGQNVTFRCDPISEHNRLYWYRQTLGQGPEFLTYFQNEAQLEKSRLLSDRFSAERPKGSFSTLEIQRTEQGDSAMYLCASIGETQYFGPGTRLLVL.